This T cell receptor (beta chain) was recovered during a study of OX40 agonist ivuxolimab in advanced cancers. The germline V gene encodes CDR1 MNHNS and CDR2 SASEGT. The CDR3 covers 13 residues. Trimming pared 5 bases from V and 6 bases from J, leaving 11 bases between. Clones were sequenced by immunoSEQ multiplex PCR, and TCRdb holds only the in-frame ones, with some missing. Of 100,000 to 110,000 clones in the sample, 75% to 90% were seen once. This clonotype originated in an adult with an advanced solid tumor such as melanoma, head and neck, liver or kidney cancer. The J gene is TRBJ1-5, the V gene TRBV6-1; D uncertain. The specimen was CD4+ or CD8+ T cells sorted from blood, collected in a trial of the OX40 agonist ivuxolimab. DNA for the CDR3: TGTGCCAGCAGTCATGGCGGGTCTCAGCCCCAGCATTTT. It is translated as CASSHGGSQPQHF.